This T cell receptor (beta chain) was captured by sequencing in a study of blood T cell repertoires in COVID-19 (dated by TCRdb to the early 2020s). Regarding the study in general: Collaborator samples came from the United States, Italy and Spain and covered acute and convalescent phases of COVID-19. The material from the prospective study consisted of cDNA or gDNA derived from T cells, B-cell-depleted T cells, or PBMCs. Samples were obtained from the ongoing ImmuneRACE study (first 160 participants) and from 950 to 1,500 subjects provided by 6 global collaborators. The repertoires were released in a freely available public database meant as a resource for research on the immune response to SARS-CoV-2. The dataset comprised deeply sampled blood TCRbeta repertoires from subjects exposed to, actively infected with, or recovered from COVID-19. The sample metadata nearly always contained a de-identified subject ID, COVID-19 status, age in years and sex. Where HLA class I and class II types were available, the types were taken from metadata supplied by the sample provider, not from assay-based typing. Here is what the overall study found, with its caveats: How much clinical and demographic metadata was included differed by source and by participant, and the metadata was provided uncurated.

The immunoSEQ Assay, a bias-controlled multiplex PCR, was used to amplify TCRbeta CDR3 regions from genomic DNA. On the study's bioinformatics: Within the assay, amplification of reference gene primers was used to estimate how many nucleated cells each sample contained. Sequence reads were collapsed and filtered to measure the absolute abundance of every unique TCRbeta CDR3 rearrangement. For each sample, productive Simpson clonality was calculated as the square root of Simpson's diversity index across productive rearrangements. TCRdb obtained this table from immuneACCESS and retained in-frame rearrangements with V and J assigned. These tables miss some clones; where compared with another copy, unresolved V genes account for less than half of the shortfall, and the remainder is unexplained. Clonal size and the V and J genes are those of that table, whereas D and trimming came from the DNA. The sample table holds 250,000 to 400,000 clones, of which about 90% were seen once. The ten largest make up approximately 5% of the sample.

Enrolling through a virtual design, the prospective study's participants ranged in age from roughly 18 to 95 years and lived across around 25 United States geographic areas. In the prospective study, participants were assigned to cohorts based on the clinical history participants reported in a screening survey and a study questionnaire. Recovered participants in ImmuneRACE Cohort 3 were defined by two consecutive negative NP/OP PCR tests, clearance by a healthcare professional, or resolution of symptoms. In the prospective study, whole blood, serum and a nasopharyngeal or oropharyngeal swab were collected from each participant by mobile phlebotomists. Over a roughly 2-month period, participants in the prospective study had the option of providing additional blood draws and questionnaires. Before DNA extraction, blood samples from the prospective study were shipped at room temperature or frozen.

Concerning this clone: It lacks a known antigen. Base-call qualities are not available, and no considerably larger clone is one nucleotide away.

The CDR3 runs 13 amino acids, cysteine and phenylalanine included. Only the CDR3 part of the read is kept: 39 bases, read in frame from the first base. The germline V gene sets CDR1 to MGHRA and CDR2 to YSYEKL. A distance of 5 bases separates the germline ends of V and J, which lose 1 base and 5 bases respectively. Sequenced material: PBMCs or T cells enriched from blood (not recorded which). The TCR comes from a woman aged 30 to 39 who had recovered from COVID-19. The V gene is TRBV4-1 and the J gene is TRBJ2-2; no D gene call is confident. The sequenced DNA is TGCGCCAGCAGCCAAGTTAGTACCGGGGAGCTGTTTTTT. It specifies CASSQVSTGELFF.